Here is one T cell receptor beta chain with its context. Measured with immunoSEQ multiplex PCR; TCRdb has only the in-frame clones, and not every one. The top ten clones hold roughly 2.4% of a sample with about 59,000 clones, approximately 94% of them seen once. The CDR3 spans 15 residues. From germline, CDR1 is KGHSH and CDR2 LQKENI. J gave up 3 bases and V 2 bases, and 5 bases lay outside the gene matches. The data are from a study of T cell changes during pregnancy in multiple sclerosis. The clonotype comes from a female donor with multiple sclerosis, enrolled in a pregnancy study. The J gene is TRBJ1-1, the V gene TRBV18; 8 bases match TRBD1. The sample here was CD8+ T cells from peripheral blood mononuclear cells, taken after pregnancy. CDR3 nucleotides: TGTGCCAGCTCACCATCCCGGACAGGGTACACTGAAGCTTTCTTT. It codes for CASSPSRTGYTEAFF.